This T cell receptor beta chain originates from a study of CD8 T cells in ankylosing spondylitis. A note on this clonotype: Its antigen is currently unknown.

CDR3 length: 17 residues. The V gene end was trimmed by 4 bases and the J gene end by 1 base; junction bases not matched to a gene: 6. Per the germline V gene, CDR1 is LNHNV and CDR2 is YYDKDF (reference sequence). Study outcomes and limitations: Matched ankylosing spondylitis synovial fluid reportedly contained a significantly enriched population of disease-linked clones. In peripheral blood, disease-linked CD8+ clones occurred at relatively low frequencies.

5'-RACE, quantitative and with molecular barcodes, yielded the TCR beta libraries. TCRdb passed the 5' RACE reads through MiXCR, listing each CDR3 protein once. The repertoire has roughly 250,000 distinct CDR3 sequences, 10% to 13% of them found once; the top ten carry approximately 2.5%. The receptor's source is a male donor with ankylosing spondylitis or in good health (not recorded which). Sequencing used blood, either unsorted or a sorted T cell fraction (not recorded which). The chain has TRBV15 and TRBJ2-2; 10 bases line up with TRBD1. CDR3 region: CATSTTRDRGNTGELFF. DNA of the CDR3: TGTGCCACCAGCACAACTAGGGACAGGGGGAACACCGGGGAGCTGTTTTTT.